This note documents a single T cell receptor (beta chain) sequence. What it binds is unknown. The data belong to a study of cytomegalovirus exposure and HLA in healthy donors. General observations from the study: In an earlier analysis, in about 530 donors, most V segments appeared productive either ~87% or ~30% of the time.

The PCR employed 60 Vbeta primers together with 13 Jbeta primers. Only in-frame clones appear in the TCRdb table, and some are missing; sequencing was by immunoSEQ multiplex PCR. In the table there are 90,000 to 150,000 clones, about 80% of which are singletons. The sequence was collected from a young woman in good health and CMV-seronegative. Sequences were obtained from PBMCs.

The CDR3 nucleotides are TGTGCCAGCAGCTACAGGGGGTACACTGAAGCTTTCTTT. This encodes CASSYRGYTEAFF. The chain combines TRBV11-2 with TRBJ1-1, with 8 positions matching TRBD1. Losses at the gene ends were 4 bases for V and 3 bases for J; bases not matched to a gene: 1. From germline, CDR1 is SGHAT and CDR2 FQNNGV. The CDR3 runs to 13 residues.